This entry lists 19 T cell receptor beta chains sequenced from one sample in a study of shared T cell receptors in the human thymus. Libraries were prepared by immunoSEQ multiplex PCR; TCRdb keeps only in-frame clonotypes and omits some of them. This sample carries some 760,000 clones, 70% to 90% of them seen once, and the ten largest clones take more than 0.008%. These data are also associated with another study on human thymus T cells.

The sample taken for sequencing was thymocytes. Receptor source: a girl under three years old with a congenital heart defect.

V usage is TRBV4-3 and J usage is TRBJ2-5, with 9 bases fitting TRBD1. Germline values: CDR1 LGHNA, CDR2 YSLEER. Unmatched junction bases numbered 5, after V lost 0 bases and J lost 3 bases. This CDR3 comprises 16 residues. CDR3 nucleotides: TGCGCCAGCAGCCAAGATACAGGGGGCGCGGAAGAGACCCAGTACTTC. Translated: CASSQDTGGAEETQYF.

This clone was observed once. The genes are TRBV5-4 and TRBJ2-5, with D maybe TRBD2 (6 bases). Germline V gene lookup returns CDR1 SGHNT and CDR2 YYREEE (reference sequence). V was cut by 5 bases and J by 2 bases, with 13 bases left in between. This CDR3 has 14 residues. CDR3 nucleotides: TGTGCCAGCAGACTTTCTAGCGTTCAAGAGACCCAGTACTTC. Encoded protein: CASRLSSVQETQYF.

The chain has TRBV2 and TRBJ2-5; TRBD2 matches 13 bases. Looked up from germline, CDR1 is SNHLY and CDR2 is FYNNEI. Trimming took 6 bases from V and 4 from J; bases not matched to a gene: 8. The CDR3 length is 16 residues. This CDR3 is CASSQGLAGARETQYF. DNA for the CDR3: TGTGCCAGCAGCCAAGGACTAGCGGGGGCCCGAGAGACCCAGTACTTC.

The J gene is TRBJ1-1, the V gene TRBV5-1, with 8 bases fitting TRBD1. Trimming cost V 4 bases and J 3 bases; bases outside gene matches: 20. This CDR3 has 19 residues. Germline V gene data show CDR1 as SGHRS and CDR2 as YFSETQ. Here the CDR3 reads CASSQPRTGLMGGDTEAFF. CDR3 nucleotide sequence: TGCGCCAGCAGCCAACCCAGGACAGGGTTAATGGGGGGCGACACTGAAGCTTTCTTT.

This clone was seen only a few times. The chain couples TRBV5-1 to TRBJ1-4; D unresolved. The CDR3 covers 14 residues. Between the trimmed V and J ends, which lost 1 base and 0 bases, there was a span of 4 bases. CDR1 is SGHRS and CDR2 is YFSETQ in the germline V gene. For the CDR3, the DNA is TGCGCCAGCAGCTTGACAGCAACTAATGAAAAACTGTTTTTT. Translating gives CASSLTATNEKLFF.

The chain employs TRBV12-5 and TRBJ1-3; no reliable D call. Germline CDR1 reads LGHNT; CDR2 reads FRNRAP. Between the trimmed V and J ends, which lost 3 bases and 0 bases, there was a span of 12 bases. The CDR3 sequence is 16 residues long. In nucleotides, the CDR3 is TGTGCTAGTGGTTTCCTCGCCTTTAGCTCTGGAAACACCATATATTTT. Residues: CASGFLAFSSGNTIYF.

This clone has a single count. The chain recombines TRBV2 with TRBJ1-2, with TRBD1 matching 9 bases. The CDR3 consists of 14 residues. Germline V CDR1 and CDR2: SNHLY, FYNNEI. After removal of 7 bases from V and 3 bases from J, the junction contained 6 bases not matched to a gene. This chain's CDR3 is CASNWGQGDYGYTF. The CDR3, as DNA: TGTGCCAGCAACTGGGGACAGGGAGACTATGGCTACACCTTC.

The CDR3: CASSLAPQGVNTEAFF. CDR3 sequence (DNA): TGTGCCAGCAGCTTAGCACCCCAGGGGGTGAACACTGAAGCTTTCTTT. V is TRBV11-2 and J is TRBJ1-1, with 7 nucleotides matching TRBD1. This CDR3 spans 16 amino acids. Germline-derived CDR1 and CDR2 are SGHAT and FQNNGV. The V gene end was trimmed by 1 base and the J gene end by 0 bases; junction bases not matched to a gene: 5.

The rearrangement joins TRBV18 to TRBJ1-1; weak D call: TRBD1 (6 bases). Germline V gene lookup returns CDR1 KGHSH and CDR2 LQKENI. Trimming pared 2 bases from V and 8 bases from J, leaving 9 bases between. The CDR3 is 12 residues long. CDR3 sequence (DNA): TGTGCCAGCTCACCAAAAGGACAGGAAGCTTTCTTT. Its protein product is CASSPKGQEAFF.

This clone was seen just once. The chain carries TRBV9 and TRBJ2-3, with 8 positions matching TRBD2. This CDR3 spans 15 amino acids. Germline V lookup: CDR1 SGDLS, CDR2 YYNGEE. Germline trimming cut 4 bases from V and 11 bases from J; bases unmatched to any gene: 15. CDR3 loop: CASSPRGSGVLQQYF. Here the CDR3 DNA reads TGTGCCAGCAGCCCCCGAGGTAGCGGGGTCCTTCAGCAGTATTTT.

The V gene is TRBV29-1, the J gene TRBJ1-1; 10 bases agree with TRBD1. Germline lookup yields CDR1 SQVTM and CDR2 ANQGSEA. V gave up 4 bases and J gave up 4 bases; unmatched junction bases: 9. This CDR3 is built from 15 residues. This CDR3 is CSVVGQGGLGTEAFF. DNA of the CDR3: TGCAGCGTTGTCGGACAGGGGGGGTTGGGCACTGAAGCTTTCTTT.

The CDR3 reads CASSYSETPNYGYTF. The CDR3 bases are TGTGCCAGCAGTTACTCTGAGACTCCTAACTATGGCTACACCTTC. This chain joins TRBV6-6 and TRBJ1-2; D unclear. This CDR3 is 15 amino acids long. V lost 0 bases, J lost 0 bases, and 8 bases lay in between. Germline V CDR1 and CDR2: MNHNY, SVGAGI (reference sequence).

This chain uses TRBV6-1 with TRBJ1-1, with 9 bases fitting TRBD1. CDR1 and CDR2 from the germline V gene are MNHNS and SASEGT. Losses at the gene ends were 2 bases for V and 6 bases for J; bases not matched to a gene: 7. This CDR3 contains 15 residues. The CDR3 sequence is CASSEPGQGIPEAFF. The CDR3 DNA reads as TGTGCCAGCAGTGAACCTGGACAGGGGATTCCTGAAGCTTTCTTT.

V is TRBV10-3 and J is TRBJ2-7, with 8 bases identical to TRBD1. This CDR3 is built from 14 residues. The germline gives CDR1 ENHRY, CDR2 SYGVKD. V shed 4 bases and J 7 bases; nucleotides not matched to a gene: 9. The CDR3 spells CAISALTGVGEQYF. For the CDR3, the DNA is TGTGCCATCAGTGCCCTGACAGGGGTCGGGGAGCAGTACTTC.

In the case of this clone: Within the sample, other DNA sequences also encode this same CDR3. V gene TRBV4-3 combines with J gene TRBJ2-3, with D possibly being TRBD2 (5 bases). This CDR3 has 13 residues. V dropped 1 base and J dropped 6 bases, with 8 bases sitting between them. Germline CDR1 and CDR2: LGHNA and YSLEER. The CDR3 is CASSQGGLDTQYF. CDR3 bases: TGCGCCAGCAGCCAAGGAGGGTTGGATACGCAGTATTTT.

The chain has TRBV19 and TRBJ2-1; D is perhaps TRBD2 (5 bases). The germline V gene encodes CDR1 LNHDA and CDR2 SQIVND (reference sequence). Trimming took 5 bases from V and 6 from J, leaving 17 bases between them. CDR3 length: 15 residues. In DNA, the CDR3 is TGTGCCAGTAGTGTCAAGCGGAGAAGCCTCAATGAGCAGTTCTTC. Amino acid sequence: CASSVKRRSLNEQFF.

CDR3 in DNA: TGTGCCAGTACCCAAATCCCACCCCGGGGACAGGGGGTCGAGAACACTGAAGCTTTCTTT. It translates to CASTQIPPRGQGVENTEAFF. This chain connects TRBV19 to TRBJ1-1, with 11 bases fitting TRBD1. The V gene's germline CDR1 is LNHDA and CDR2 SQIVND (reference sequence). The CDR3 length is 20 residues. The V and J ends lost 7 bases and 1 base, in that order; junction bases with no gene match: 20.

The rearrangement links TRBV18 to TRBJ2-7, with 7 bases aligning to TRBD1. With V trimmed by 3 bases and J by 2 bases, 7 bases remained unmatched. Germline CDR1 and CDR2: KGHSH and LQKENI. CDR3 size: 15 residues. As DNA, the CDR3 is TGTGCCAGCTCACCGGCCGGGACAGCACCCTACGAGCAGTACTTC. Amino acids: CASSPAGTAPYEQYF.

V is TRBV28 and J is TRBJ1-2, with 8 bases that match TRBD1. The CDR3 covers 14 residues. V trimming: 6 bases; J trimming: 7 bases; junction bases outside the gene matches: 10. Germline lookup yields CDR1 MDHEN and CDR2 SYDVKM. CDR3: CASSPRGRPGGYTF. CDR3 coding DNA: TGTGCCAGCAGCCCCAGGGGGCGCCCCGGTGGCTACACCTTC.